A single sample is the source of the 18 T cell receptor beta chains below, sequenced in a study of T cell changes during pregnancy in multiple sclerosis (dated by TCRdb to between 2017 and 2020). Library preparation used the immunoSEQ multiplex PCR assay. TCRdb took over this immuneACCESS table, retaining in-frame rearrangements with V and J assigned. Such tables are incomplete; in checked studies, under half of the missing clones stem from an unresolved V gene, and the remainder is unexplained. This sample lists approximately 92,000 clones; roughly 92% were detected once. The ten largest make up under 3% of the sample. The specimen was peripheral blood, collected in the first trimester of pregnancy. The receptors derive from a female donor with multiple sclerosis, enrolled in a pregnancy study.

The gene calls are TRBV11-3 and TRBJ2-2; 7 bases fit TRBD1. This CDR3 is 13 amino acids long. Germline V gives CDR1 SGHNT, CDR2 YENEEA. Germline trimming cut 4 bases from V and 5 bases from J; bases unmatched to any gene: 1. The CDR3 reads CASSWTGTGELFF. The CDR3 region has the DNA TGTGCCAGCAGCTGGACAGGTACCGGGGAGCTGTTTTTT.

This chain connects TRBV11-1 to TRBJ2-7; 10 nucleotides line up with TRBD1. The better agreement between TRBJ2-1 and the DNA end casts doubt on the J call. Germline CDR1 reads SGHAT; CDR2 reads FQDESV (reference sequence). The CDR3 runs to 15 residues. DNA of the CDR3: TGTGCCAGCAGCTTAGGACAGGGGGCTTTCAATGAGCAGTTCTTC. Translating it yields CASSLGQGAFNEQFF.

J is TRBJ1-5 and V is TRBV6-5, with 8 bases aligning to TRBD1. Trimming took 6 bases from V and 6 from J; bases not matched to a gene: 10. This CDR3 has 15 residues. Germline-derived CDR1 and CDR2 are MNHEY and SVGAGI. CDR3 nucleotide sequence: TGTGCCAGCAGACAAGGACAGGGTCAGAGTCAGCCCCAGCATTTT. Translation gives CASRQGQGQSQPQHF.

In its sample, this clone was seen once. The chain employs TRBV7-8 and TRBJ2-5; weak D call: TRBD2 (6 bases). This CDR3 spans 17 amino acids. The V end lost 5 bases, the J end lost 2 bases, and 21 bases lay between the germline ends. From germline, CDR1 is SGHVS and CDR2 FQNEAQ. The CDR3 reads CASSPLWGLGRQETQYF. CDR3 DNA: TGTGCCAGCAGCCCCCTCTGGGGACTCGGGAGACAAGAGACCCAGTACTTC.

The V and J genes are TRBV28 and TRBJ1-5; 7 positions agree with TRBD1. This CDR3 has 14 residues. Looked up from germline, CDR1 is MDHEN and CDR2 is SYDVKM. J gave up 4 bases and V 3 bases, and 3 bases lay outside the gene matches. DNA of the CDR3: TGTGCCAGCAGTTTGGGACAGTTAAATCAGCCCCAGCATTTT. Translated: CASSLGQLNQPQHF.

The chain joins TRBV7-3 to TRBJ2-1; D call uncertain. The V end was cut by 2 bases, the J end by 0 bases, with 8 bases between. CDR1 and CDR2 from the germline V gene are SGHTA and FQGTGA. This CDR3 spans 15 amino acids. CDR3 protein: CASSLYPSSYNEQFF. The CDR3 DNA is TGTGCCAGCAGCTTATATCCGAGCTCCTACAATGAGCAGTTCTTC.

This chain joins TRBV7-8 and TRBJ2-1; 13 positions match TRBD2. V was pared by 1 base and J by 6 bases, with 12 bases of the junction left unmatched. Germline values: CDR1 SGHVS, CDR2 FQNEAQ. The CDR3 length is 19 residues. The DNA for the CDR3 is TGTGCCAGCAGCTTAGATCCGGGACTAGCGGGAATTAGTTTCAATGAGCAGTTCTTC. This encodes CASSLDPGLAGISFNEQFF.

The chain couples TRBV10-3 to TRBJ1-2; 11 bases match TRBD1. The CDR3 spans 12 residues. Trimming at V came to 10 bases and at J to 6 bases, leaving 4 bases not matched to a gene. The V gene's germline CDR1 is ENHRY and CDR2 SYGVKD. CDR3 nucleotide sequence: TGTGCCACTCGGACAGGGGGCGATGGCTACACCTTC. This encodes CATRTGGDGYTF.

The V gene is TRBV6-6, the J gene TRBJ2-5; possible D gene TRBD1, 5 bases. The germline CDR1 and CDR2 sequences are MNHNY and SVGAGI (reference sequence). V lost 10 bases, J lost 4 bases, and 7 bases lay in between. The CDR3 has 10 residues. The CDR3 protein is CATQGETQYF. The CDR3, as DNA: TGTGCCACGCAGGGAGAGACCCAGTACTTC.

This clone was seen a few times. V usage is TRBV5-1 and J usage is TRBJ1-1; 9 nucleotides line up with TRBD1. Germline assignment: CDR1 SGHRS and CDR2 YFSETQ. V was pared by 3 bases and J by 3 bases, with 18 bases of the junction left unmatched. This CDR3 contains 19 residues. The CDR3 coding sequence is TGCGCCAGCAGCTCAATGACCGGGACAGGGTACTCTAGGGACACTGAAGCTTTCTTT. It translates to CASSSMTGTGYSRDTEAFF.

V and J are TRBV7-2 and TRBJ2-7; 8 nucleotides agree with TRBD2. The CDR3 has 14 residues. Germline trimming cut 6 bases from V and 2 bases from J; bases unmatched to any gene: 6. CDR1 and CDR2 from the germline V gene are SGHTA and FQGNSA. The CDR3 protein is CASSRRGGTYEQYF. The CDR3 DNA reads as TGTGCCAGCAGTCGCCGGGGGGGTACCTACGAGCAGTACTTC.

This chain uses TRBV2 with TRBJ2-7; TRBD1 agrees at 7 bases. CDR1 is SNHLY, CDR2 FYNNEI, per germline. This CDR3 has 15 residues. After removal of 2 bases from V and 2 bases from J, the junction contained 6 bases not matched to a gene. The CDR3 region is CASSEYSGQAYEQYF. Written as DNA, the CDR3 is TGTGCCAGCAGTGAATATTCCGGACAGGCCTACGAGCAGTACTTC.

CDR3 protein: CASSSVPGNQPQHF. The CDR3 DNA sequence: TGTGCCAGCAGTTCCGTCCCGGGCAATCAGCCCCAGCATTTT. The gene calls are TRBV28 and TRBJ1-5; D unclear. Trimming took 4 bases from V and 2 from J, leaving 9 bases between them. Germline V gene data show CDR1 as MDHEN and CDR2 as SYDVKM. CDR3 size: 14 residues.

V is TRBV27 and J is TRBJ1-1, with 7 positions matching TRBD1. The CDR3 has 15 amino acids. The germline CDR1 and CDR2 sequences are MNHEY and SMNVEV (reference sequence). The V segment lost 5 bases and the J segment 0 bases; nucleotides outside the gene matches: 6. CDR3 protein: CASSLRDRLNTEAFF. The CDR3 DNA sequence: TGTGCCAGCAGTCTAAGGGACAGATTGAACACTGAAGCTTTCTTT.

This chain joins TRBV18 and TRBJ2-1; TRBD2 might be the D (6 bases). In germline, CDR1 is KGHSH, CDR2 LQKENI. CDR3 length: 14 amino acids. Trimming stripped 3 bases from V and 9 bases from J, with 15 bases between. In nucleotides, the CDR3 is TGTGCCAGCTCACCCTCGGGAGAAGGGTTTGAGCAGTTCTTC. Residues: CASSPSGEGFEQFF.

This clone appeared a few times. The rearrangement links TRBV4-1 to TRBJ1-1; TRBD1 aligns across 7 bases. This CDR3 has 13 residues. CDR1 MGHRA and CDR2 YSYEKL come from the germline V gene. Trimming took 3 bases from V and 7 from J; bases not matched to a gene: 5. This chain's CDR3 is CASSHVGQVEAFF. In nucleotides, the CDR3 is TGCGCCAGCAGCCATGTCGGACAGGTTGAAGCTTTCTTT.

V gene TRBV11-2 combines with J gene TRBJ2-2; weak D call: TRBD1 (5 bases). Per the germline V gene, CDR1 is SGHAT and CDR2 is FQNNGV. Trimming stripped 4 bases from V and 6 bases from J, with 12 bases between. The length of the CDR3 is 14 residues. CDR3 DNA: TGTGCCAGCAGCTCAAGGACAAGTTCCGGGGAGCTGTTTTTT. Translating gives CASSSRTSSGELFF.

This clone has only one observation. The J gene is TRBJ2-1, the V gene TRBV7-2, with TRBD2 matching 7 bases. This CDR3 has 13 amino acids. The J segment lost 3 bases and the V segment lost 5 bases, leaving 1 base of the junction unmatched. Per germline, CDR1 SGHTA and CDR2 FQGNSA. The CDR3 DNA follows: TGTGCCAGCAGCGGGGAGGGCTACAATGAGCAGTTCTTC. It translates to CASSGEGYNEQFF.